These 20 T cell receptor beta chains share one sample of origin, sequenced in a study of T cell clones after liver transplantation. Repertoires were generated with immunoSEQ multiplex PCR, while TCRdb's copy carries only in-frame clones and drops some. The sample includes around 100,000 clones, roughly four fifths seen only once; the top ten take about 1%. Sequenced here: CD4+ T cells from blood, sampled before liver transplant. The receptors come from a human donor who received a liver transplant.

V gene TRBV7-2 combines with J gene TRBJ2-3, with TRBD2 as a possible D gene (6 bases). The CDR3 runs to 15 residues. Trimming took off 4 bases at V and 4 bases at J, with 15 bases between the two ends. Germline lookup yields CDR1 SGHTA and CDR2 FQGNSA. The CDR3 region has the DNA TGTGCCAGCAGCTCGCGGGGCGGGGCCCCAGATACGCAGTATTTT. Translation gives CASSSRGGAPDTQYF.

This chain joins TRBV7-8 and TRBJ2-1, with D possibly TRBD1 on 6 matching bases. Per germline, CDR1 SGHVS and CDR2 FQNEAQ. The CDR3 contains 11 residues. Trimming removed 8 bases at V and 9 bases at J, with 11 bases between. The DNA of the CDR3 is TGTGCCAGCGACACCAGGGGTGAGCAGTTCTTC. Its protein is CASDTRGEQFF.

The chain has TRBV7-3 and TRBJ2-1, with 8 bases identical to TRBD2. The CDR3 has 14 residues. Trimming removed 5 bases from V and 6 bases from J; junction bases left unmatched: 6. Germline lookup yields CDR1 SGHTA and CDR2 FQGTGA. The CDR3 protein is CASSPHGRGNEQFF. DNA for the CDR3: TGTGCCAGCAGCCCCCACGGGAGGGGCAATGAGCAGTTCTTC.

This clone has only a few counts. The chain combines TRBV27 with TRBJ1-2, with D tentatively TRBD1 (6 bases). The length of the CDR3 is 13 residues. With 3 bases removed from V and 5 bases from J, the gap between germline ends came to 10 bases. The germline CDR1 and CDR2 sequences are MNHEY and SMNVEV (reference sequence). The DNA for the CDR3 is TGTGCCAGCAGTTTGCAGGGGAGATATGGCTACACCTTC. Its protein is CASSLQGRYGYTF.

This clone was counted only a few times. The chain carries TRBV4-2 and TRBJ1-1; D ambiguous. The germline V gene has CDR1 LGHNA and CDR2 YNFKEQ. This CDR3 region has 14 residues. V gave up 1 base and J gave up 1 base, with 7 bases separating them. CDR3 protein: CASSQVAGNTEAFF. CDR3 bases: TGTGCCAGCAGCCAAGTTGCAGGGAACACTGAAGCTTTCTTT.

CDR3 nucleotides: TGTGCCAGCAGCTCCCGACTAGTCGCAGAGCAGTTCTTC. This encodes CASSSRLVAEQFF. The V call is TRBV7-9, the J call TRBJ2-1; possibly TRBD2 for D (6 bases). The CDR3 spans 13 residues. Per the germline V gene, CDR1 is SEHNR and CDR2 is FQNEAQ (reference sequence). Trimming shortened V by 4 bases and J by 10 bases, and 14 bases separated the two germline ends.

The chain uses TRBV7-9 and TRBJ1-5; tentatively, D is TRBD1 (5 bases). V was pared by 8 bases and J by 0 bases, with 11 bases between. Germline V gene data show CDR1 as SEHNR and CDR2 as FQNEAQ (reference sequence). This CDR3 spans 14 amino acids. CDR3 residues: CASGPGTSNQPQHF. Written as DNA, the CDR3 is TGTGCCAGCGGGCCGGGGACTAGCAATCAGCCCCAGCATTTT.

The chain is built from TRBV6-5 and TRBJ1-1; D unresolved. Germline V gene data show CDR1 as MNHEY and CDR2 as SVGAGI. The CDR3 is 15 amino acids. Trimming stripped 10 bases from V and 0 bases from J, with 18 bases between. The CDR3 sequence is CATHSPARMNTEAFF. The CDR3 DNA reads TGTGCCACCCATAGTCCCGCAAGGATGAACACTGAAGCTTTCTTT.

This clone was observed at least ten times. The identical CDR3 is also encoded by other nucleotide sequences in the sample. The J gene is TRBJ2-1, the V gene TRBV6-1; D could derive from TRBD1 or TRBD2 (6 bases each). CDR1 is MNHNS, CDR2 SASEGT, per germline. V was cut by 8 bases and J by 4 bases, with 15 bases left in between. The CDR3 is 14 amino acids. The CDR3: CASGGGPPYNEQFF. The CDR3 DNA is TGTGCCAGCGGAGGGGGGCCCCCATACAATGAGCAGTTCTTC.

V and J are TRBV5-4 and TRBJ2-7; possibly TRBD1 or TRBD2 for D (6 bases each). This CDR3 spans 15 amino acids. V shed 4 bases and J shed 0 bases, with 14 bases lying between them. The germline V gene has CDR1 SGHNT and CDR2 YYREEE (reference sequence). The CDR3 loop is CASSSRRGLSYEQYF. The CDR3 coding sequence is TGTGCCAGCAGCAGCCGACGGGGGCTCTCCTACGAGCAGTACTTC.

The chain recombines TRBV29-1 with TRBJ1-1; D call uncertain. The CDR3 length is 10 residues. The V end was cut by 3 bases, the J end by 10 bases, with 9 bases between. CDR1 is SQVTM, CDR2 ANQGSEA, per germline. The CDR3 region is CSVDGVGAFF. The CDR3 DNA reads TGCAGCGTTGATGGGGTCGGAGCTTTCTTT.

The chain has TRBV6-5 and TRBJ2-1; 11 bases align to TRBD2. This CDR3 has 16 residues. Germline values: CDR1 MNHEY, CDR2 SVGAGI. After removal of 1 base from V and 6 bases from J, the junction contained 5 bases not matched to a gene. The CDR3 is CASSYLVAGGPNEQFF. The CDR3 DNA follows: TGTGCCAGCAGTTACTTAGTAGCGGGGGGGCCCAATGAGCAGTTCTTC.

The table lists this clone with a count of one. The chain links TRBV9 to TRBJ1-1, with a weak D call TRBD1 (5 bases). Trimming took 4 bases from V and 3 from J, leaving 13 bases between them. The CDR3 length is 14 residues. Looked up from germline, CDR1 is SGDLS and CDR2 is YYNGEE. The CDR3 sequence: CASSPQGWDTEAFF. CDR3 in DNA: TGTGCCAGCAGCCCCCAGGGTTGGGACACTGAAGCTTTCTTT.

This chain connects TRBV27 to TRBJ2-7; D gene uncertain. V shed 6 bases and J shed 1 base, with 10 bases lying between them. This CDR3 comprises 13 residues. Germline V gene sequence: CDR1 MNHEY, CDR2 SMNVEV (reference sequence). CDR3 loop: CASSPTGSYEQYF. The CDR3 bases are TGTGCCAGCAGCCCCACCGGGTCCTACGAGCAGTACTTC.

V gene TRBV30 combines with J gene TRBJ1-2, with D unresolved. The V and J ends lost 0 bases and 8 bases respectively, with 10 bases between them. The CDR3 sequence is 12 residues long. Per germline, CDR1 GTSNPN and CDR2 SVGIG (reference sequence). DNA of the CDR3: TGTGCCTGGAGTGTACCGGGGATAGGCTACACCTTC. This encodes CAWSVPGIGYTF.

This sequence joins TRBV28 and TRBJ1-6; TRBD1 agrees at 7 bases. Germline V CDR1 and CDR2: MDHEN, SYDVKM. The length of the CDR3 is 14 residues. Trimming cost V 6 bases and J 5 bases; bases outside gene matches: 4. CDR3 nucleotide sequence: TGTGCCAGCAGCCTGACAGGGAATAATTCACCCCTCCACTTT. Protein: CASSLTGNNSPLHF.

The chain is built from TRBV27 and TRBJ1-4, with D possibly being TRBD1 (6 bases). Germline V gene lookup returns CDR1 MNHEY and CDR2 SMNVEV (reference sequence). The CDR3 is 14 residues long. The V gene lost 5 bases and the J gene lost 7 bases, with 14 bases spanning the gap. The CDR3 sequence: CASSVGGGGEKLFF. CDR3 sequence (DNA): TGTGCCAGCAGTGTAGGGGGTGGGGGTGAAAAACTGTTTTTT.

V gene TRBV2 combines with J gene TRBJ2-4; D is ambiguous. V lost 6 bases and J 0 bases, leaving 15 bases between the germline ends. The CDR3 spans 16 residues. CDR1 SNHLY and CDR2 FYNNEI come from the germline V gene. CDR3 residues: CASRFGVEIAKNIQYF. As DNA, the CDR3 is TGTGCCAGCAGATTTGGGGTCGAGATAGCCAAAAACATTCAGTACTTC.

The chain's CDR3 is CASKGSEEKLFF. Here the CDR3 DNA reads TGCGCCAGCAAGGGGTCGGAAGAAAAACTGTTTTTT. V gene TRBV5-1 combines with J gene TRBJ1-4; D may be TRBD1 (5 bases). The CDR3 runs to 12 residues. Trimming took off 6 bases at V and 8 bases at J, with 11 bases between the two ends. From germline, CDR1 is SGHRS and CDR2 YFSETQ.

This sequence joins TRBV5-1 and TRBJ2-4; no definite D call. Trimming shortened V by 1 base and J by 0 bases, and 11 bases separated the two germline ends. This CDR3 contains 16 residues. CDR1 is SGHRS and CDR2 is YFSETQ in the germline V gene. CDR3 nucleotides: TGCGCCAGCAGCTTGTTAGGCGGCGAAGCCAAAAACATTCAGTACTTC. As protein: CASSLLGGEAKNIQYF.